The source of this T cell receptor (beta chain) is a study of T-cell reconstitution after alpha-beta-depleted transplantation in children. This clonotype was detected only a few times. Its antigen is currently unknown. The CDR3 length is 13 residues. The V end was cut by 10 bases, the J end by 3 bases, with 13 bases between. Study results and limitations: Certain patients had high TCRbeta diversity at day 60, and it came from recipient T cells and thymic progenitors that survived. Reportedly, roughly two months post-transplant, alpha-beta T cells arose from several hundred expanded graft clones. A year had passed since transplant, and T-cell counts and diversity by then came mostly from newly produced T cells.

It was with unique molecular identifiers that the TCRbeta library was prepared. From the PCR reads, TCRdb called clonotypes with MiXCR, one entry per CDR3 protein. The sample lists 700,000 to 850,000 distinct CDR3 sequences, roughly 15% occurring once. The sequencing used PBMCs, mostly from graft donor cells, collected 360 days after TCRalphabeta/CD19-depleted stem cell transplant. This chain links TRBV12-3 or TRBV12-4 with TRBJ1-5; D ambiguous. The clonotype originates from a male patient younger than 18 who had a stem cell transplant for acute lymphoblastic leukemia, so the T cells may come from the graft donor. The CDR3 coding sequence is TGTGCCACCACAAGGGCGCTCAATCAGCCCCAGCATTTT. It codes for CATTRALNQPQHF.